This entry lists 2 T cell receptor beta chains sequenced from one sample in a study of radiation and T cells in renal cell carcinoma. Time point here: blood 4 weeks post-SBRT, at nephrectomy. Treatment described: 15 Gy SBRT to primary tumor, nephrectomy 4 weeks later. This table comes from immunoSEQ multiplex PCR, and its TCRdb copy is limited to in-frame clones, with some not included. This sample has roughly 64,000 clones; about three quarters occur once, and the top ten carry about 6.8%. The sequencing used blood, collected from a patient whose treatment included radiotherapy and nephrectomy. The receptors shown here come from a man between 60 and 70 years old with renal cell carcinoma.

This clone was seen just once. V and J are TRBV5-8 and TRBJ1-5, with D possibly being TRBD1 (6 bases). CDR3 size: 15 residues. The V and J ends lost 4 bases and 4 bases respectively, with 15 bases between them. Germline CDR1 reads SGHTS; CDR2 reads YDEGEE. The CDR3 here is CASSLLGGGNQPQHF. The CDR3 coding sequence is TGTGCCAGCAGCCTTCTGGGAGGGGGGAATCAGCCCCAGCATTTT.

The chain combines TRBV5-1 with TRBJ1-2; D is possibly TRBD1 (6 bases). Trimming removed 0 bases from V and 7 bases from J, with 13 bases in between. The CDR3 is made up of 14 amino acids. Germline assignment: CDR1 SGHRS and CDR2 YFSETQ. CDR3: CASSLDPGAGGYTF. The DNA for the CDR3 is TGCGCCAGCAGCTTGGATCCGGGGGCGGGTGGCTACACCTTC.